These T cell receptor beta chains were read from a single sample in a study of blood T cells in healthy people across ages. TCRdb reanalysed the 5' RACE reads using MiXCR and keeps one entry per CDR3 protein. Of approximately 670,000 distinct CDR3 sequences in the sample, over 40% were seen once. The sequencing sample was made of blood. These receptors all come from a man older than 75 in good health. CDR3s include the opening cysteine and the closing phenylalanine or tryptophan. Fields, in order: V gene, CDR3 length, clone size, J gene, D gene, CDR3 DNA, CDR3 protein. The D gene is left open where the match is weak. Not all rows give a size; the values are once, few, many and, for expanded clones, a class.

TRBV20-1,15,NA,TRBJ2-3,TRBD2,TGCAGTGCTAGAGCCCGACTAGCGAACACAGATACGCAGTATTTT,CSARARLANTDTQYF
TRBV7-2,15,many,TRBJ2-1,NA,TGTGCCAGCAGCTTAGTCGGGGGGCAGTCCAATGAGCAGTTCTTC,CASSLVGGQSNEQFF
TRBV10-3,14,NA,TRBJ2-3,NA,TGTGCCATCAAGGACTCCTCTAGCACAGATACGCAGTATTTT,CAIKDSSSTDTQYF
TRBV7-2,15,many,TRBJ2-3,NA,TGTGCCAGCAGCGACCCGGGACCCCGGGCAGATACGCAGTATTTT,CASSDPGPRADTQYF
TRBV6-2/TRBV6-3,13,few,TRBJ2-5,NA,TGTGCCAGCAGTTTGCGAGAGGCCGGGACCCAGTACTTC,CASSLREAGTQYF
TRBV4-2,16,NA,TRBJ2-1,NA,TGTGCCAGCAGCCAGGAGGGGACTGAACTAGGTGATGAGCAGTTCTTC,CASSQEGTELGDEQFF
TRBV6-1,18,NA,TRBJ2-1,TRBD1,TGTGCCAGCAGTGAAGCCGGGACAGGGGGCAGCTCCTACAATGAGCAGTTCTTC,CASSEAGTGGSSYNEQFF
TRBV9,15,few,TRBJ1-6,NA,TGTGCCAGCAGCGTAGATCTATCGAGTAGTTCACCCCTCCACTTT,CASSVDLSSSSPLHF
TRBV30,12,NA,TRBJ2-1,NA,TGTGCCTGGAGCAAGTGGGGGTATGAGCAGTTCTTC,CAWSKWGYEQFF
TRBV10-3,15,NA,TRBJ2-3,NA,TGTGCCATCAGTGACGCGACACATCGCACAGATACGCAGTATTTT,CAISDATHRTDTQYF
TRBV7-9,15,NA,TRBJ1-5,TRBD1,TGTGCCAGCAGCTCTGGACAGGGGAACAATCAGCCCCAGCATTTT,CASSSGQGNNQPQHF
TRBV5-1,13,many,TRBJ2-1,NA,TGTGCCAGCAGCCCTGACTCCTACAATGAGCAGTTCTTC,CASSPDSYNEQFF
TRBV7-2,15,NA,TRBJ2-5,TRBD2,TGTGCCAGCAGCCGGACTAGATTGAGAGAAGAGACCCAGTACTTC,CASSRTRLREETQYF
TRBV6-4,16,NA,TRBJ2-5,NA,TGTGCCAGCAGTGAGATGGACGGGGGAGACCAAGAGACCCAGTACTTC,CASSEMDGGDQETQYF
TRBV20-1,15,NA,TRBJ1-4,NA,TGCAGTGCTAGAGAGCGGCAGGGCTCTAATGAAAAACTGTTTTTT,CSARERQGSNEKLFF
TRBV27,17,NA,TRBJ2-1,TRBD1,TGTGCCACTGGTTTTTCGACAGGGATGTTGTCTTACAATGAGCAGTTCTTC,CATGFSTGMLSYNEQFF
TRBV24-1,16,NA,TRBJ2-1,TRBD2,TGTGCCACCAGTGGTGGACTAGCGGGACCCTCGGTAGAGCAGTTCTTC,CATSGGLAGPSVEQFF
TRBV10-3,13,NA,TRBJ1-2,TRBD1,TGTGCCATCAGGACCGGGACAGGGGAGGGCTACACCTTC,CAIRTGTGEGYTF
TRBV7-2,17,few,TRBJ2-5,NA,TGTGCCAGCAGCTTAGTTGGGCGCGGGTCCACACAAGAGACCCAGTACTTC,CASSLVGRGSTQETQYF
TRBV20-1,15,NA,TRBJ2-5,TRBD2,TGCAGTGCTAGCAGCGGGATGATGGGACAAGAGACCCAGTACTTC,CSASSGMMGQETQYF
TRBV20-1,13,NA,TRBJ2-7,TRBD2,TGCAGTGCTAGAGTCCTAGCGGAGACGGGTCGGTACTTC,CSARVLAETGRYF
TRBV4-2,16,few,TRBJ2-3,TRBD2,TGTGCCAGCAGCCAAGAACTAGCGGACCGCACAGATACGCAGTATTTT,CASSQELADRTDTQYF
TRBV20-1,14,NA,TRBJ2-1,NA,TGCAGTGCTAGAGATGCAGGGCCCTACAATGAGCAGTTCTTC,CSARDAGPYNEQFF
TRBV15,18,NA,TRBJ2-7,TRBD2,TGTGCCACCAGCAGGGCCAGAACTAGCGCCAGCTCCTACAATGAGCAGTACTTC,CATSRARTSASSYNEQYF
TRBV19,14,NA,TRBJ2-2,TRBD1,TGTGCCAGTAGTTGGGACAGTAGCACCGGGGAGCTGTTTTTT,CASSWDSSTGELFF
TRBV15,14,few,TRBJ2-3,NA,TGTGCCACCAGCAACGGGAGACCCACAGATACGCAGTATTTT,CATSNGRPTDTQYF
TRBV6-2/TRBV6-3,16,NA,TRBJ2-7,TRBD2,TGTGCCAGCAGTCCCGGGACTAACGGGAGATTTTACGAGCAGTACTTC,CASSPGTNGRFYEQYF
TRBV2,15,few,TRBJ2-1,TRBD1,TGTGCCAGCAGTAACCTTGGGACAGGCGCCAATGAGCAGTTCTTC,CASSNLGTGANEQFF
TRBV18,18,NA,TRBJ1-1,NA,TGTGCCAGCTCCCAAACCGGGGATTTGAGGGTGGCGAACACTGAAGCTTTCTTT,CASSQTGDLRVANTEAFF
TRBV7-9,13,NA,TRBJ2-1,NA,TGTGCCAGCGGGGAGTCCTCCATCGATGAGCAGTTCTTC,CASGESSIDEQFF
TRBV7-2,15,many,TRBJ1-4,NA,TGTGCCAGCAGCTTAGCGGGCAGGGAGGATGAAAAACTGTTTTTT,CASSLAGREDEKLFF
TRBV4-2,15,few,TRBJ2-7,NA,TGTGCCAGCAGCCAAGATCTGGCAGGGGTAAGCGAGCAGTACTTC,CASSQDLAGVSEQYF
TRBV9,17,NA,TRBJ2-5,NA,TGTGCCAGCAGCGCGGTAGGAGGGGGACAGTCCCAAGAGACCCAGTACTTC,CASSAVGGGQSQETQYF
TRBV12-3/TRBV12-4,17,few,TRBJ2-3,TRBD2,TGTGCCAGCAGTGCCTTTGGGCGGGGGGGAAACACAGATACGCAGTATTTT,CASSAFGRGGNTDTQYF
TRBV21-1,15,few,TRBJ2-7,NA,TGTGCCAGCAGCAAAGGTCCCAGGGTCTCCTACGAGCAGTACTTC,CASSKGPRVSYEQYF
TRBV7-2,13,NA,TRBJ2-7,NA,TGTGCCAGCAGCGTAAATACATACTACGAGCAGTACTTC,CASSVNTYYEQYF
TRBV5-1,16,few,TRBJ2-1,TRBD2,TGCGCCAGCAGGTCTAGCGGGGGGAACTCCTACAATGAGCAGTTCTTC,CASRSSGGNSYNEQFF
TRBV6-5,13,NA,TRBJ1-1,NA,TGTGCCAGCAGTTACGGGGAGGGCACTGAAGCTTTCTTT,CASSYGEGTEAFF
TRBV20-1,15,NA,TRBJ2-1,NA,TGCAGTGCTAGCCGAATCAGTGGTATCTCCAATGAGCAGTTCTTC,CSASRISGISNEQFF
TRBV5-1,14,few,TRBJ1-1,NA,TGCGCCAGCAGCTTGGTCTCAAGGAACACTGAAGCTTTCTTT,CASSLVSRNTEAFF
TRBV12-3/TRBV12-4,15,few,TRBJ1-2,NA,TGTGCCAGCAGCCCCAGGGTGTCAACTTTCTATGGCTACACCTTC,CASSPRVSTFYGYTF
TRBV6-1,16,NA,TRBJ2-7,NA,TGTGCCAGCAGTGAAGTCGGGACGGCTGTCTCCTACGAGCAGTACTTC,CASSEVGTAVSYEQYF
TRBV5-1,14,NA,TRBJ2-1,NA,TGCGCCAGCAGGCCCGGGGGCCCGCCCAATGAGCAGTTCTTC,CASRPGGPPNEQFF
TRBV5-6,15,NA,TRBJ2-4,NA,TGTGCCAGCAGCTGGGAGACAGGAGCCAAAAATATTCAGTACTTC,CASSWETGAKNIQYF
TRBV4-3,14,NA,TRBJ2-3,NA,TGCGCCAGCAGCCAAGGTCCCCTAGGGGGTACGCAGTATTTT,CASSQGPLGGTQYF
TRBV20-1,15,NA,TRBJ2-7,NA,TGCAGTGCTAGAGATGGGGGGACATACTCCTACGAGCAGTACTTC,CSARDGGTYSYEQYF
TRBV6-2/TRBV6-3,12,few,TRBJ2-1,NA,TGTGCCAGCAGTTTTGCTAGAACTGAGCAGTTCTTC,CASSFARTEQFF
TRBV7-2,14,once,TRBJ2-7,NA,TGTGCCAGCAGCGTAACCGGGACTTTTTACGAGCAGTACTTC,CASSVTGTFYEQYF